Listed below are T cell receptor beta chains from one sample, sequenced in a study of glioma-infiltrating T cells after dendritic cell vaccination. TCRdb keeps only in-frame clones here, not all; method: immunoSEQ multiplex PCR. The sample yields roughly 100,000 clones, more than 80% seen once. The input for sequencing was blood, taken before dendritic cell vaccination. These receptors were obtained from a human donor with glioblastoma. CDR3s include the opening cysteine and the closing phenylalanine or tryptophan. D genes are given only for firm matches. The size field is filled for only some rows; it gives once, few, many or a size class.

D | J | V | size | DNA | CDR3
- | TRBJ2-5 | TRBV5-8 | once | TGTGCCAGCAGCTTGAGGACACTCCAAGAGACCCAGTACTTC | CASSLRTLQETQYF
TRBD2 | TRBJ2-5 | TRBV5-6 | - | TGTGCCAGCAGTCTGGAGGTAGCGGGGGGGGAGACCCAGTACTTC | CASSLEVAGGETQYF
- | TRBJ1-3 | TRBV11-2 | once | TGTGCCAGCAGCTTACGGTTGGGGGCTCGTGGAAACACCATATATTTT | CASSLRLGARGNTIYF
- | TRBJ2-5 | TRBV7-2 | - | TGTGCCAGCAGCTTAGATCGCAGAGGGGAGACCCAGTACTTC | CASSLDRRGETQYF
TRBD2 | TRBJ2-1 | TRBV7-7 | - | TGTGCTAGCAGTAGACTAGCGGGGGGGGCATACAATGAGCAGTTCTTC | CASSRLAGGAYNEQFF
- | TRBJ2-3 | TRBV12-1 | - | TGTGCCAGCAGCTTTAGTGAGGCAGAATTCACAGATACGCAGTATTTT | CASSFSEAEFTDTQYF
TRBD1 | TRBJ1-2 | TRBV5-8 | few | TGTGCCAGCGACAGGGTTAACTATGGCTACACCTTC | CASDRVNYGYTF
- | TRBJ1-1 | TRBV27 | - | TGTGCCAGCAACCCCCCGGGGAACACTGAAGCTTTCTTT | CASNPPGNTEAFF
- | TRBJ1-1 | TRBV7-9 | - | TGTGCCAGCAGCGTTTCGGGAACTGAAGCTTTCTTT | CASSVSGTEAFF
- | TRBJ1-1 | TRBV18 | once | TGTGCCAGCTCACCTCTGGGGAGTGGGGGGTGGACTGAAGCTTTCTTT | CASSPLGSGGWTEAFF
- | TRBJ2-7 | TRBV6-1 | - | TGTGCCACCAAATCCAGCTCCTACGAGCAGTACTTC | CATKSSSYEQYF
- | TRBJ1-1 | TRBV2 | - | TGTGCCAGCAGCCCACAGGGTTGGGGCACTGAAGCTTTCTTT | CASSPQGWGTEAFF
TRBD2 | TRBJ2-7 | TRBV5-1 | - | TGCGCCAGCAGCTTGGACGGCGGGGAGGGCGAGCAGTACTTC | CASSLDGGEGEQYF
- | TRBJ1-6 | TRBV19 | - | TGTGCCAGTAGTATCGGCGGAACCTATAATTCACCCCTCCACTTT | CASSIGGTYNSPLHF
TRBD2 | TRBJ2-7 | TRBV5-1 | once | TGCGCCAGCACAAGACTAGCGGGGGGAACCCCTAACTCCTACGAGCAGTACTTC | CASTRLAGGTPNSYEQYF
- | TRBJ1-5 | TRBV19 | - | TGTGCCAGTAGTATCGCCGGTCAGCCCCAGCATTTT | CASSIAGQPQHF
TRBD2 | TRBJ2-2 | TRBV11-3 | - | TGTGCCAGCAGCTCATCTAGCGGGGGGCGGAACACCGGGGAGCTGTTTTTT | CASSSSSGGRNTGELFF
- | TRBJ2-1 | TRBV7-9 | - | TGTGCCAGCAGCTTAGGTCAGGGGAACGATGAGCAGTTCTTC | CASSLGQGNDEQFF
TRBD2 | TRBJ2-3 | TRBV5-6 | once | TGTGCCAGCAGCCCCGGACTAGCGGGGGGAGGGGGCACAGATACGCAGTATTTT | CASSPGLAGGGGTDTQYF
- | TRBJ2-7 | TRBV18 | - | TGTGCCAGCTCACCAGCGGGGACAGTCTACGAGCAGTACTTC | CASSPAGTVYEQYF
- | TRBJ1-2 | TRBV18 | - | TGTGCCAGCTCACCGGGGCAAGATGACTATGGCTACACCTTC | CASSPGQDDYGYTF
- | TRBJ1-3 | TRBV5-1 | - | TGCGCCAGCAGCTTGGACCCAGGCTCCTCTGGAAACACCATATATTTT | CASSLDPGSSGNTIYF
TRBD1 | TRBJ2-7 | TRBV6-1 | - | TGTGCCAGCGCCGGGACAGGGACCTACGAGCAGTACTTC | CASAGTGTYEQYF